The 24 T cell receptor delta chains below were found in one sample sequenced in a study of gamma-delta T cells after stem cell transplantation. With CATT, TCRdb re-called clones from the RT-PCR reads. The sample consists of some 13,000 delta-chain clones, around 30% of them appearing once. Sequenced: gamma-delta T cells. The receptors were sampled from a human donor. It is not recorded whose cells these are; they may come from a transplant donor.

Only a few counts were recorded for this clone. The rearrangement links TRDV1 to TRDJ3; 13 bases line up with TRDD3. The germline gives CDR1 TSWWSYY, CDR2 QGS. This CDR3 contains 24 residues. V gave up 0 bases and J gave up 2 bases; unmatched junction bases: 16. Here the CDR3 reads CALGELYPTNYWGIRTWDTRQMFF. The CDR3 DNA reads as TGTGCTCTTGGGGAACTCTATCCTACGAACTACTGGGGGATACGAACCTGGGACACCCGACAGATGTTTTTC.

The chain carries TRDV1 and TRDJ2, with 9 positions matching TRDD3. This CDR3 is built from 22 residues. The V segment lost 0 bases and the J segment 8 bases; nucleotides outside the gene matches: 25. CDR1 is TSWWSYY and CDR2 is QGS in the germline V gene. The CDR3 sequence is CALGELGLSTESTGGPWAQLFF. The DNA for the CDR3 is TGTGCTCTTGGGGAACTAGGACTTTCTACCGAATCCACTGGGGGACCCTGGGCACAACTCTTCTTT.

The chain recombines TRDV1 with TRDJ1; TRDD3 matches 9 bases. Germline V gives CDR1 TSWWSYY, CDR2 QGS. The CDR3 length is 19 residues. With V trimmed by 5 bases and J by 1 base, 17 bases remained unmatched. DNA for the CDR3: TGTGCTCTTGGGACCCCGTTCCCTACTGGGGATACGGGCACCGATAAACTCATCTTT. It translates to CALGTPFPTGDTGTDKLIF.

Regarding this clone: Other DNA sequences in the sample encode the same CDR3. The chain combines TRDV2 with TRDJ3; 10 nucleotides match TRDD3. CDR1 GEAIGNYY and CDR2 EKD come from the germline V gene. V lost 0 bases, J lost 0 bases, and 1 base stayed unmatched. There are 18 residues in the CDR3. The DNA of the CDR3 is TGTGCCTGTGACACCGGGGGATACGCCTCCTGGGACACCCGACAGATGTTTTTC. It codes for CACDTGGYASWDTRQMFF.

This clone was observed a few times. The rearrangement uses TRDV2 and TRDJ2, with 11 bases aligning to TRDD3. CDR3 length: 14 residues. Germline CDR1 and CDR2: GEAIGNYY and EKD. Unmatched junction bases numbered 2, after V lost 1 base and J lost 8 bases. The CDR3 bases are TGTGCCTGTGACACGTGGGGGATACGCGCACAACTCTTCTTT. Protein sequence: CACDTWGIRAQLFF.

This clone was observed once. The CDR3 sequence is CAIGDMKLYWGLYTDKLIF. The CDR3 DNA is TGTGCTATTGGGGACATGAAACTTTACTGGGGGTTGTACACCGATAAACTCATCTTT. Although no V gene was called, TRDJ1 is the J gene; the table's D call TRDD3 went unverified against the DNA. This CDR3 is 19 amino acids long.

This chain connects TRDV2 to TRDJ3, with unresolved D. Germline lookup yields CDR1 GEAIGNYY and CDR2 EKD. The CDR3 has 15 amino acids. V was pared by 0 bases and J by 2 bases, with 4 bases between. This chain's CDR3 is CACDTGPWDTRQMFF. CDR3 sequence (DNA): TGTGCCTGTGACACCGGACCCTGGGACACCCGACAGATGTTTTTC.

The rearrangement links TRAV29/DV5 to TRDJ2; 7 bases agree with TRDD3. This CDR3 is built from 14 residues. J was trimmed by 7 bases and V by 4 bases; bases with no gene match: 10. Germline V gene lookup returns CDR1 NSMFDY and CDR2 ISSIKDK. CDR3 coding DNA: TGTGCAGCATCGTGGGGGACCCCGAGAGCACAACTCTTCTTT. Translated, it gives CAASWGTPRAQLFF.

V gene TRDV1 combines with J gene TRDJ1; weak D call: TRDD3 (5 bases). Germline values: CDR1 TSWWSYY, CDR2 QGS. There are 15 residues in the CDR3. V lost 0 bases to trimming and J lost 5 bases, with 13 bases between them. CDR3 nucleotide sequence: TGTGCTCTTGGGGAACTCCCACGCAGGGGAGATAAACTCATCTTT. This codes for CALGELPRRGDKLIF.

In the case of this clone: The junction departs from germline at one end; a sequencing error may be responsible. V and J are TRDV2 and TRDJ3, with 10 bases matching TRDD3. From germline, CDR1 is GEAIGNYY and CDR2 EKD. CDR3 size: 19 residues. The CDR3 reads CACAPVLGDRSLDTRQMFF. CDR3 nucleotide sequence: TGTGCCTGTGCCCCCGTACTGGGGGATCGCTCCTTGGACACCCGACAGATGTTTTTC.

The chain combines TRAV29/DV5 with TRDJ2; D might be TRDD2 (5 bases). The germline V gene has CDR1 NSMFDY and CDR2 ISSIKDK. The CDR3 has 21 residues. V was pared by 1 base and J by 2 bases, with 30 bases between. The CDR3, as DNA: TGTGCAGCAAGCAGCGGGGCTTGTACTTCCGCGTACTCCTTATTGACAGCACAACTCTTCTTT. Protein: CAASSGACTSAYSLLTAQLFF.

The CDR3 region is CASRPYWGFCTDKLIF. DNA for the CDR3: TGTGCCTCCAGGCCATACTGGGGATTTTGCACCGATAAACTCATCTTT. This chain connects TRDV3 to TRDJ1, with 7 nucleotides matching TRDD3. The CDR3 has 16 residues. Germline assignment: CDR1 TVYSNPD and CDR2 GDNSRS (reference sequence). Germline trimming cut 4 bases from V and 1 base from J; bases unmatched to any gene: 15. The full variable domain, in which reference TRDV3 and TRDJ1 provide the parts outside the CDR3, is CDKVTQSSPDQTVASGSEVVLLCTYDTVYSNPDLFWYRIRPDYSFQFVFYGDNSRSEGADFTQGRFSVKHILTQKAFHLVISPVRTEDSATYYCASRPYWGFCTDKLIFGKGTRVTVEP.

This clone was detected once. The J gene is TRDJ1, the V gene TRDV2; a possible D gene is TRDD3 (5 bases). V was pared by 1 base and J by 0 bases, with 26 bases between. Germline V gene sequence: CDR1 GEAIGNYY, CDR2 EKD. CDR3 length: 20 residues. DNA of the CDR3: TGTGCCTGTGACACGTTCGGTGCTACACGCGGGGGGTGTTACACCGATAAACTCATCTTT. Amino acid sequence: CACDTFGATRGGCYTDKLIF.

This clone was observed a handful of times. This chain joins TRDV1 and TRDJ1; TRDD3 matches at 8 bases. The CDR3 length is 23 residues. V lost 2 bases, J lost 0 bases, and 26 bases stayed unmatched. Per germline, CDR1 TSWWSYY and CDR2 QGS. The CDR3: CALGEGSIGLRGWGNRYTDKLIF. CDR3 bases: TGTGCTCTTGGGGAAGGGTCTATCGGGCTACGCGGCTGGGGGAATAGGTACACCGATAAACTCATCTTT.

This chain connects TRDV2 to TRDJ3; 13 bases agree with TRDD3. The CDR3 covers 19 residues. J was trimmed by 2 bases and V by 3 bases; bases with no gene match: 6. Germline CDR1 is GEAIGNYY and CDR2 is EKD. Here the CDR3 reads CACDAVTGGYAWDTRQMFF. The CDR3 DNA is TGTGCCTGTGACGCTGTTACTGGGGGATACGCCTGGGACACCCGACAGATGTTTTTC.

This clone rates as medium-sized. The chain links TRDV2 to TRDJ3; TRDD3 aligns across 12 bases. CDR1 is GEAIGNYY and CDR2 is EKD in the germline V gene. This CDR3 comprises 17 residues. V trimming: 0 bases; J trimming: 6 bases; junction bases outside the gene matches: 2. The CDR3 reads CACDTVLGDTDTRQMFF. CDR3 in DNA: TGTGCCTGTGACACCGTACTGGGGGATACGGACACCCGACAGATGTTTTTC.

As regards this clone: Mismatch with germline at one junction end may stem from a read error. The V and J genes are TRDV2 and TRDJ3, with 11 bases fitting TRDD3. This CDR3 has 21 amino acids. Germline CDR1 is GEAIGNYY and CDR2 is EKD. CDR3 DNA: TGTGCCTGTGACTCCCTTCCTGGGGGATACCCGCGCCCCTGGTACACCCGACAGATGTTTTTC. It specifies CACDSLPGGYPRPWYTRQMFF.

This sequence joins TRDV2 and TRDJ1; 10 bases agree with TRDD3. Germline V lookup: CDR1 GEAIGNYY, CDR2 EKD. V lost 5 bases and J lost 1; bases outside the gene matches: 6. The CDR3 length is 15 residues. In DNA, the CDR3 is TGTGCCTGTGGTACTGGGGGATCCCGCACCGATAAACTCATCTTT. This encodes CACGTGGSRTDKLIF.

This clone was seen a handful of times. V is TRDV1 and J is TRDJ1, with D possibly matching TRDD2 (6 bases). The V and J ends lost 2 bases and 8 bases respectively, with 21 bases between them. This CDR3 has 16 amino acids. CDR1 is TSWWSYY and CDR2 is QGS in the germline V gene. The CDR3 DNA reads as TGTGCTCTTGGGGAATATAGTACCTTCCATCCAAGAAAACTCATCTTT. Residues: CALGEYSTFHPRKLIF.

The V gene is TRDV2, the J gene TRDJ1; D unresolved. Germline loops: CDR1 GEAIGNYY, CDR2 EKD. This CDR3 has 18 amino acids. Trimming took off 0 bases at V and 3 bases at J, with 22 bases between the two ends. The CDR3 DNA reads TGTGCCTGTGACACCGAGGGGTGTAACAACCCCAAACCCGATAAACTCATCTTT. As protein: CACDTEGCNNPKPDKLIF.

On this clone itself: The junction departs from the called germline gene at one end, perhaps through a read error. The CDR3 DNA follows: TGTGCTATTGGGGCACGCGGGACTTCCTATGGGGATACCCCAACCGGTACGGGAACCGATAAACTCATCTTT. Encoded protein: CAIGARGTSYGDTPTGTGTDKLIF. V usage is TRDV1 and J usage is TRDJ1, with D possibly matching TRDD3 (8 bases). Per germline, CDR1 TSWWSYY and CDR2 QGS. This CDR3 contains 24 residues.

To note about this clone: One base away lies a much larger clone, so this may be a sequencing read error. The sample contains more than one DNA sequence encoding this CDR3. The rearrangement joins TRDV2 to TRDJ1; 7 bases match TRDD3. The CDR3 has 14 residues. Germline V gene lookup returns CDR1 GEAIGNYY and CDR2 EKD. After removal of 1 base from V and 0 bases from J, the junction contained 1 base not matched to a gene. In DNA form, the CDR3 reads TGTGCCTGTGACACGGGGGGATACACCGATAAACTCATCTTT. This sequence encodes CACDTGGYTDKLIF.

The chain has TRDV1 and TRDJ2; 9 bases are a match to TRDD3. After removal of 3 bases from V and 5 bases from J, the junction contained 28 bases not matched to a gene. The length of the CDR3 is 23 residues. Germline assignment: CDR1 TSWWSYY and CDR2 QGS. Written as DNA, the CDR3 is TGTGCTCTTGGGGAGCCCGACCTTCCTCTGGTACTGGGGGAATTCTTTACTACAGCACAACTCTTCTTT. This translates into CALGEPDLPLVLGEFFTTAQLFF.

The table lists this clone with a count of one. The V call is TRDV3, the J call TRDJ1, with TRDD3 matching over 7 bases. The CDR3 has 13 residues. J was trimmed by 0 bases and V by 4 bases; bases with no gene match: 5. From germline, CDR1 is TVYSNPD and CDR2 GDNSRS (reference sequence). The CDR3 bases are TGTGCCTCGAACGGGGGATACACCGATAAACTCATCTTT. Protein product: CASNGGYTDKLIF.